One sample yielded the 11 T cell receptor beta chains listed below, sequenced in a study of T cells in pancreatic ductal adenocarcinoma. Surgery without prior neoadjuvant therapy was the treatment of the selected pancreatic ductal adenocarcinoma patients. The repertoire was sequenced with immunoSEQ multiplex PCR; TCRdb's copy has only in-frame clones and lacks some. The repertoire holds more than 85,000 clones, with more than 90% as singletons. Sequencing input: PBMCs. The receptors were gathered from a human donor with pancreatic ductal adenocarcinoma.

V usage is TRBV25-1 and J usage is TRBJ2-3; TRBD2 might be the D (6 bases). Germline CDR1 and CDR2: MGHDK and SYGVNS. The CDR3 length is 14 residues. Trimming stripped 4 bases from V and 3 bases from J, with 11 bases between. CDR3 in DNA: TGTGCCAGCAGTGGACGGGAGAGAACAGATACGCAGTATTTT. It is translated as CASSGRERTDTQYF.

The CDR3 nucleotides read TGTGCCATCAGTGAGTCCCAGACTAGCGCCGAGACCCAGTACTTC. As protein: CAISESQTSAETQYF. The gene calls are TRBV10-3 and TRBJ2-5, with TRBD2 identical over 8 bases. The V and J ends lost 0 bases and 5 bases, in that order; junction bases with no gene match: 5. The CDR3 has 15 amino acids. CDR1 is ENHRY, CDR2 SYGVKD, per germline.

The rearrangement uses TRBV5-5 and TRBJ1-4; the D is unclear. Germline V gives CDR1 SGHKS, CDR2 YYEKEE (reference sequence). The CDR3 has 12 amino acids. Trimming took 4 bases from V and 12 from J, leaving 13 bases between them. The CDR3 DNA follows: TGTGCCAGCAGCCCACCCCCGGGAGAACTGTTTTTT. Translating it yields CASSPPPGELFF. The variable domain in full, completed from reference TRBV5-5 and TRBJ1-4, reads DAGVTQSPTHLIKTRGQQVTLRCSPISGHKSVSWYQQVLGQGPQFIFQYYEKEERGRGNFPDRFSARQFPNYSSELNVNALLLGDSALYLCASSPPPGELFFGSGTQLSVL.

This clone was observed a single time. The chain couples TRBV30 to TRBJ2-1; 16 bases fit TRBD2. Germline loops: CDR1 GTSNPN, CDR2 SVGIG (reference sequence). J gave up 9 bases and V 0 bases, and 2 bases lay outside the gene matches. The length of the CDR3 is 15 residues. The DNA for the CDR3 is TGTGCCTGGAGTGTGGGACTAGCGGGAGGGGGTGAGCAGTTCTTC. Translating it yields CAWSVGLAGGGEQFF.

This rearrangement joins TRBV6-1 to TRBJ1-1, with D hard to call. Trimming left V 8 bases short and J 1 base short, with 5 bases between. Germline V gene lookup returns CDR1 MNHNS and CDR2 SASEGT. The CDR3 contains 11 residues. The CDR3: CASRENTEAFF. CDR3 sequence (DNA): TGTGCCAGCCGAGAGAACACTGAAGCTTTCTTT.

The V and J genes are TRBV4-2 and TRBJ2-7; TRBD2 is a possible D gene (6 bases). Germline lookup yields CDR1 LGHNA and CDR2 YNFKEQ. The V and J ends lost 1 base and 4 bases respectively, with 20 bases between them. This CDR3 contains 17 residues. The CDR3 loop is CASSQALTGGVAYEQYF. The CDR3 DNA follows: TGTGCCAGCAGCCAAGCCCTAACGGGCGGGGTAGCTTACGAGCAGTACTTC.

The CDR3 protein is CASRWRESSYNEQFF. DNA for the CDR3: TGCGCCAGCAGATGGAGGGAGAGCTCCTACAATGAGCAGTTCTTC. V gene TRBV5-1 combines with J gene TRBJ2-1; D may be TRBD2 (6 bases). Per germline, CDR1 SGHRS and CDR2 YFSETQ. Trimming pared 5 bases from V and 0 bases from J, leaving 12 bases between. This CDR3 is 15 amino acids long.

The gene calls are TRBV4-1 and TRBJ2-7; 10 bases match TRBD2. This CDR3 has 14 amino acids. V shed 6 bases and J 5 bases; nucleotides not matched to a gene: 7. Germline CDR1 is MGHRA and CDR2 is YSYEKL. The chain's CDR3 is CASRRVAGGDEQYF. The CDR3 DNA is TGCGCCAGCAGGAGAGTAGCGGGAGGAGACGAGCAGTACTTC.

CDR3 bases: TGCGCCAGCAGTGTATCCGGGGAGCTGTTTTTT. This translates into CASSVSGELFF. The rearrangement uses TRBV10-2 and TRBJ2-2; D unresolved. Looked up from germline, CDR1 is WSHSY and CDR2 is SAAADI. V lost 4 bases, J lost 6 bases, and 3 bases lay in between. There are 11 residues in the CDR3.

J is TRBJ2-7 and V is TRBV11-3, with TRBD1 matching over 7 bases. The V gene's germline CDR1 is SGHNT and CDR2 YENEEA. J was trimmed by 3 bases and V by 3 bases; bases with no gene match: 8. The length of the CDR3 is 15 residues. This CDR3 reads CASSFSVGTDYEQYF. The CDR3 nucleotides are TGTGCCAGCAGCTTTAGCGTCGGGACAGACTACGAGCAGTACTTC.

The V and J genes are TRBV9 and TRBJ2-3; TRBD2 matches 9 bases. Germline values: CDR1 SGDLS, CDR2 YYNGEE. CDR3 length: 16 amino acids. J lost 3 bases, V lost 0 bases, and 5 bases had no gene match. CDR3 bases: TGTGCCAGCAGCGTAGGAGCGGGAGGCATGACAGATACGCAGTATTTT. The encoded protein is CASSVGAGGMTDTQYF.